The TCR beta chain described here comes from a study of neurological immune-mediated disorders. Overall study: Among 35 or so multiple sclerosis patients, about 31 were relapsing-remitting and 3 were secondary progressive.

This clonotype came up many times. Trimming took 6 bases from V and 4 from J, leaving 21 bases between them. CDR3 size: 17 residues. TCRdb used MiXCR to reprocess the 5' RACE reads, holding one entry per CDR3 protein. The table has about 62,000 distinct CDR3 sequences, 3.5% to 4.5% seen once; the top ten hold over 2%. The chain is built from TRBV12-3 or TRBV12-4 and TRBJ2-2; D might be TRBD2 (6 bases). Sequenced material: PBMCs. This receptor was identified in a woman between 45 and 65 years old with multiple sclerosis. CDR3 coding DNA: TGTGCCAGCAGGTCAAAGACGGGACTCCCCGGCACCGGGGAGCTGTTTTTT. As protein: CASRSKTGLPGTGELFF.